The source of this T cell receptor beta chain is a study of blood T cell repertoires in COVID-19. Only a few counts were recorded for this clone. Generated by immunoSEQ multiplex PCR, the TCRdb table keeps only in-frame clones and is missing some. The sample includes roughly 92,000 clones, around four fifths of them seen just once. The TCR was taken from a woman older than 75 with active or convalescent COVID-19. The sequenced sample consisted of peripheral blood.

The CDR3 DNA sequence: TGTGCCAGCAGCCCAGGGGTGTTTTCACCCCTCCACTTT. Its protein product is CASSPGVFSPLHF. The rearrangement joins TRBV28 to TRBJ1-6; D might be TRBD1 (6 bases). The length of the CDR3 is 13 residues. Germline V lookup: CDR1 MDHEN, CDR2 SYDVKM. Trimming stripped 6 bases from V and 9 bases from J, with 12 bases between.